A selection of T cell receptor beta chains follows, all from one sample in a study of beta chain features in type 1 diabetes. Measured with immunoSEQ multiplex PCR; TCRdb has only the in-frame clones, and not every one. The sample holds about 130,000 clones, nearly 9.5% seen once. Material: central memory CD4+ T cells from blood. These receptors were taken from a young man in good health. CDR3s include the opening cysteine and the closing phenylalanine or tryptophan. The D gene is left open where the match is weak. Rows may omit the clone size; those that give it use once, few, many or a size class.

D	V	J	size	DNA	CDR3
.	TRBV20-1	TRBJ2-5	.	TGCAGTGCTAGGGCCCAAGAGACCCAGTACTTC	CSARAQETQYF
.	TRBV9	TRBJ1-2	few	TGTGCCAGCAGCGTAAGCGGCTTAGAGAGCTACACCTTC	CASSVSGLESYTF
TRBD1	TRBV30	TRBJ2-1	.	TGTGCCTGGAGTTTTTCCTCCGGGACAGTAATCAATGAGCAGTTCTTC	CAWSFSSGTVINEQFF
.	TRBV5-6	TRBJ2-1	.	TGTGCCAGCAGCCCGAGGCCGGGGATGTCCTACAATGAGCAGTTCTTC	CASSPRPGMSYNEQFF
.	TRBV19	TRBJ1-5	few	TGTGCCAGTAGTATGCTTGACAGTAGCAATCAGCCCCAGCATTTT	CASSMLDSSNQPQHF
TRBD1	TRBV7-2	TRBJ1-5	.	TGTGCCAGCAGCTTACGACAGGGTGGGGATCAGCCCCAGCATTTT	CASSLRQGGDQPQHF
TRBD1	TRBV30	TRBJ1-6	few	TGTGCCTACATGGGACAGGGGAATTCACCCCTCCACTTT	CAYMGQGNSPLHF
.	TRBV7-3	TRBJ2-6	few	TGTGCCAGCAGTCAGCAGGGTGGTAATAACGGGGCCAACGTCCTGACTTTC	CASSQQGGNNGANVLTF
TRBD2	TRBV7-2	TRBJ2-1	.	TGTGCCAGCAGCTTAATCGGGACTAGCGGAAACAATGAGCAGTTCTTC	CASSLIGTSGNNEQFF
TRBD2	TRBV7-2	TRBJ2-5	.	TGTGCCAGCAGCAAGCTCGTCGTTGGGGAGGGGACCCAGTACTTC	CASSKLVVGEGTQYF
.	TRBV7-2	TRBJ1-4	.	TGTGCCAGCAGCTTAGACAGTCTTAATGAAAAACTGTTTTTT	CASSLDSLNEKLFF
.	TRBV6-6	TRBJ2-2	few	TGTGCCAGCGACATGAACACCGGGGAGCTGTTTTTT	CASDMNTGELFF
TRBD1	TRBV29-1	TRBJ2-2	many	TGCAGCGCTGGGACAGGGCCCGGGGAGCTGTTTTTT	CSAGTGPGELFF
.	TRBV5-1	TRBJ1-3	.	TGCGCCAGCAGCTCCCAGGGTGAAGGCACCATATATTTT	CASSSQGEGTIYF
TRBD2	TRBV9	TRBJ2-2	few	TGTGCCAGCAGCTTCTCCAGCGGGGGCACCGGGGAGCTGTTTTTT	CASSFSSGGTGELFF
TRBD2	TRBV4-2	TRBJ2-5	.	TGTGCCAGCAGCCAAGATTACGGGGGGGCCGGGGAGACCCAGTACTTC	CASSQDYGGAGETQYF
.	TRBV6-6	TRBJ2-7	few	TGTGCCAGCAGGCCTACAGGATCTTCCTACGAGCAGTACTTC	CASRPTGSSYEQYF
.	TRBV9	TRBJ2-6	.	TGTGCCAGCAGCCCACAGGTCTCTGGGGCCAACGTCCTGACTTTC	CASSPQVSGANVLTF
.	TRBV5-6	TRBJ2-7	few	TGTGCCAGCAGCTTGGGACAGGGAGGCGAGCAGTACTTC	CASSLGQGGEQYF
.	TRBV6-5	TRBJ1-1	.	TGTGCCAGCAGTCCCCTCGGGGTTCCCACTGAAGCTTTCTTT	CASSPLGVPTEAFF
.	TRBV4-3	TRBJ1-5	.	TGCGCCAGCAGCCAAGGTTGGGCAGAGAGTCAGCCCCAGCATTTT	CASSQGWAESQPQHF
.	TRBV5-6	TRBJ1-1	few	TGTGCCAGCAGCTCCCACCTAGCCGGGGGCACTGAAGCTTTCTTT	CASSSHLAGGTEAFF
.	TRBV7-2	TRBJ1-6	many	TGTGCCAGCAGCTCCTCGAACGGTTATAATTCACCCCTCCACTTT	CASSSSNGYNSPLHF
TRBD1	TRBV5-6	TRBJ2-7	.	TGTGCCACCTCTTATGGGACAGTTAACGAGCAGTACTTC	CATSYGTVNEQYF
TRBD1	TRBV6-6	TRBJ2-1	few	TGTGCCAGCACCAAGCTGGGACAGGGATACAATGAGCAGTTCTTC	CASTKLGQGYNEQFF